This T cell receptor (beta chain) emerged from a study of cytotoxic CD8 clonotypes in ibrutinib-treated CLL. Study in general: The group held 11 to 12 relapsed/refractory and roughly 15 treatment-naive patients, with 17 IGHV unmutated.

Some clones are missing from TCRdb's copy, which holds only in-frame ones; the method was immunoSEQ multiplex PCR. Of about 58,000 clones in the sample, about three quarters were seen once. Comment on this clone: Antigen specificity is unknown.

In germline, CDR1 is PRHDT, CDR2 FYEKMQ (reference sequence). Trimming left V 2 bases short and J 4 bases short, with 24 bases between. The CDR3 sequence is 18 residues long. The study, taken as a whole, reports: Few clonotypes were public, and these shrank or held steady under treatment. Circulating CD8+ T-cell counts were tracked by baseline clonality, which exceeded that of age-matched healthy donors.

The chain recombines TRBV13 with TRBJ2-7; D may be TRBD1 (7 bases). Sequencing used PBMCs, obtained after 12 months of ibrutinib treatment. This TCR was recovered from a human donor with chronic lymphocytic leukemia. For the CDR3, the DNA is TGTGCCAGCAGCTTATTGGGGGGTTGGGGTCCGGGACAGTACGAGCAGTACTTC. Translating gives CASSLLGGWGPGQYEQYF. Looking up the rest from reference TRBV13 and TRBJ2-7 gives the full variable domain: AAGVIQSPRHLIKEKRETATLKCYPIPRHDTVYWYQQGPGQDPQFLISFYEKMQSDKGSIPDRFSAQQFSDYHSELNMSSLELGDSALYFCASSLLGGWGPGQYEQYFGPGTRLTVT.